This TCR beta chain was observed in a study of T cell responses to AZD1222 COVID-19 vaccine. Study overall: Second-dose groups at about 4 or about 12 weeks were pooled.

Concerning this clone itself: The antigen is not known.

Clones were sequenced by immunoSEQ multiplex PCR, and TCRdb holds only the in-frame ones, with some missing. The data hold about 170,000 clones, with approximately 93% observed a single time. Regarding the study as a whole: Reportedly, nearly half of unique spike TCRs recognized epitopes outside B.1.351/B.1.1.7 mutations. Dominant CD4 TCR responses targeted spike regions 160-218 and 743-854. The repertoires were collected only after the peak T cell response.

The TCR comes from an adult in good health. The source material was peripheral blood, sampled on day 0 of AZD1222 vaccination.

CDR3 residues: CASSPLGLLYEQYF. The CDR3 bases are TGTGCCAGCAGCCCATTGGGACTCCTTTACGAGCAGTACTTC. This rearrangement joins TRBV5-4 to TRBJ2-7, with D perhaps TRBD2 (6 bases). The CDR3 spans 14 residues. With 4 bases removed from V and 4 bases from J, the gap between germline ends came to 15 bases. CDR1 is SGHNT, CDR2 YYREEE, per germline (reference sequence). Using reference TRBV5-4 and TRBJ2-7 for the parts outside the CDR3, the full variable domain is ETGVTQSPTHLIKTRGQQVTLRCSSQSGHNTVSWYQQALGQGPQFIFQYYREEENGRGNFPPRFSGLQFPNYSSELNVNALELDDSALYLCASSPLGLLYEQYFGPGTRLTVT.